The rows below give T cell receptor beta chains drawn from one sample of a study of T cell responses to AZD1222 COVID-19 vaccine. Only in-frame clones appear in the TCRdb table, and some are missing; sequencing was by immunoSEQ multiplex PCR. The table includes some 83,000 clones, roughly 82% detected once. This specimen was peripheral blood, taken on day 0 of AZD1222 vaccination. These receptors all come from an adult in good health. Both conserved end residues are part of each CDR3. The order of the fields is D gene, clone size, V gene, CDR3 length, J gene, CDR3 DNA, CDR3 protein. A D gene is named only where the DNA matches it firmly. The size field is filled for only some rows; it gives once, few, many or a size class.

D gene: TRBD2
clone size: -
V gene: TRBV6-5
CDR3 length: 15
J gene: TRBJ2-7
CDR3 DNA: TGTGCCAGCAGTTTGGGACTAGCGATAACCTACGAGCAGTACTTC
CDR3 protein: CASSLGLAITYEQYF

D gene: -
clone size: -
V gene: TRBV10-1
CDR3 length: 15
J gene: TRBJ2-3
CDR3 DNA: TGCGCCAGCAGTGAAGTAGGACAGCGCACAGATACGCAGTATTTT
CDR3 protein: CASSEVGQRTDTQYF

D gene: -
clone size: -
V gene: TRBV30
CDR3 length: 16
J gene: TRBJ2-3
CDR3 DNA: TGTGCCTGGAGTGTAGACCAGGCAGATCTTTTGGATACGCAGTATTTT
CDR3 protein: CAWSVDQADLLDTQYF

D gene: -
clone size: -
V gene: TRBV30
CDR3 length: 14
J gene: TRBJ2-2
CDR3 DNA: TGTGCCTGGAAGGTGGGCCTGAACACCGGGGAGCTGTTTTTT
CDR3 protein: CAWKVGLNTGELFF

D gene: TRBD2
clone size: -
V gene: TRBV5-4
CDR3 length: 17
J gene: TRBJ2-3
CDR3 DNA: TGTGCCAGCAGCCTAGGGGCTAGCGGGGCTAGCACAGATACGCAGTATTTT
CDR3 protein: CASSLGASGASTDTQYF

D gene: TRBD2
clone size: -
V gene: TRBV7-2
CDR3 length: 17
J gene: TRBJ2-1
CDR3 DNA: TGTGCCAGCAGCCCGCGAGGGGGGACTAGCGGGAGAAATGAGCAGTTCTTC
CDR3 protein: CASSPRGGTSGRNEQFF

D gene: TRBD2
clone size: -
V gene: TRBV4-3
CDR3 length: 15
J gene: TRBJ2-4
CDR3 DNA: TGCGCCAGCAGCCCCCAGGGAGCGGGAGACGGCATTCAGTACTTC
CDR3 protein: CASSPQGAGDGIQYF

D gene: TRBD2
clone size: -
V gene: TRBV7-6
CDR3 length: 18
J gene: TRBJ2-4
CDR3 DNA: TGTGCCAGCAGCTTAGGAACTCCTCGGGGGGTAGCCAAAAACATTCAGTACTTC
CDR3 protein: CASSLGTPRGVAKNIQYF

D gene: -
clone size: -
V gene: TRBV10-3
CDR3 length: 15
J gene: TRBJ1-4
CDR3 DNA: TGTGCCATCAGTGAGAGGGGCAGGGAGTACGAAAAACTGTTTTTT
CDR3 protein: CAISERGREYEKLFF

D gene: TRBD2
clone size: -
V gene: TRBV10-1
CDR3 length: 14
J gene: TRBJ2-1
CDR3 DNA: TGCGCCAGCAGTGAACTAGCGGGAGCCCCCGAGCAGTTCTTC
CDR3 protein: CASSELAGAPEQFF

D gene: -
clone size: -
V gene: TRBV3-1/TRBV3-2
CDR3 length: 16
J gene: TRBJ1-5
CDR3 DNA: TGTGCCAGCAGCCAAGATAGTTTCGGTCTTCATCAGCCCCAGCATTTT
CDR3 protein: CASSQDSFGLHQPQHF

D gene: TRBD1
clone size: -
V gene: TRBV4-3
CDR3 length: 15
J gene: TRBJ1-1
CDR3 DNA: TGCGCCAGCAGCCAAGTAGGACAGGGACGGACTGAAGCTTTCTTT
CDR3 protein: CASSQVGQGRTEAFF

D gene: -
clone size: -
V gene: TRBV15
CDR3 length: 13
J gene: TRBJ2-1
CDR3 DNA: TGTGCCACCAGCTCTGTACCCTACAATGAGCAGTTCTTC
CDR3 protein: CATSSVPYNEQFF

D gene: -
clone size: -
V gene: TRBV9
CDR3 length: 17
J gene: TRBJ1-3
CDR3 DNA: TGTGCCAGCAGCCTCACAGATACCTCAGCCTCTGGAAACACCATATATTTT
CDR3 protein: CASSLTDTSASGNTIYF

D gene: -
clone size: -
V gene: TRBV27
CDR3 length: 13
J gene: TRBJ2-1
CDR3 DNA: TGTGCCAGCAGTTTACGGCGGTACAATGAGCAGTTCTTC
CDR3 protein: CASSLRRYNEQFF

D gene: -
clone size: -
V gene: TRBV6-1
CDR3 length: 13
J gene: TRBJ1-2
CDR3 DNA: TGTGCCAGCAGTGAGGGGCGCGGCTATGGCTACACCTTC
CDR3 protein: CASSEGRGYGYTF

D gene: -
clone size: -
V gene: TRBV4-1
CDR3 length: 18
J gene: TRBJ2-5
CDR3 DNA: TGCGCCAGCAGCCAAGAGAGGAGTCAGGGAACGCGTATAGAGACCCAGTACTTC
CDR3 protein: CASSQERSQGTRIETQYF

D gene: -
clone size: -
V gene: TRBV27
CDR3 length: 18
J gene: TRBJ2-6
CDR3 DNA: TGTGCCAGCAGTTTATTGGGGCAGGGAAGGTCTGGGGCCAACGTCCTGACTTTC
CDR3 protein: CASSLLGQGRSGANVLTF

D gene: TRBD1
clone size: -
V gene: TRBV27
CDR3 length: 11
J gene: TRBJ1-2
CDR3 DNA: TGTGCCAGCGGCAGGACAGGTGGCTACACCTTC
CDR3 protein: CASGRTGGYTF

D gene: -
clone size: -
V gene: TRBV19
CDR3 length: 14
J gene: TRBJ2-5
CDR3 DNA: TGTGCCAGCCAGCCCGCCGGGGGAGGAGAGACCCAGTACTTC
CDR3 protein: CASQPAGGGETQYF

D gene: -
clone size: -
V gene: TRBV7-2
CDR3 length: 16
J gene: TRBJ2-6
CDR3 DNA: TGTGCCAGCAGCTTGGGGGTTGCCTCTGGGGCCAACGTCCTGACTTTC
CDR3 protein: CASSLGVASGANVLTF

D gene: -
clone size: -
V gene: TRBV6-5
CDR3 length: 14
J gene: TRBJ2-7
CDR3 DNA: TGTGCCAGCAGTTTCTGGGGTAGCTCCTACGAGCAGTACTTC
CDR3 protein: CASSFWGSSYEQYF

D gene: -
clone size: -
V gene: TRBV28
CDR3 length: 11
J gene: TRBJ1-1
CDR3 DNA: TGTGCCAGCAGGACCCCTTTAGGAGCTTTCTTT
CDR3 protein: CASRTPLGAFF

D gene: -
clone size: -
V gene: TRBV10-2
CDR3 length: 13
J gene: TRBJ2-5
CDR3 DNA: TGCGCCAGCAGTGAGGTCAGCCAAGAGACCCAGTACTTC
CDR3 protein: CASSEVSQETQYF

D gene: TRBD2
clone size: -
V gene: TRBV2
CDR3 length: 16
J gene: TRBJ2-5
CDR3 DNA: TGTGCCAGCAGTGAAGGGGTTAGCGGGAGTTGGGAGACCCAGTACTTC
CDR3 protein: CASSEGVSGSWETQYF

D gene: TRBD1
clone size: -
V gene: TRBV28
CDR3 length: 12
J gene: TRBJ1-1
CDR3 DNA: TGTGCCAGCGCCGAGACAGGGATGATAGCTTTCTTT
CDR3 protein: CASAETGMIAFF

D gene: -
clone size: few
V gene: TRBV6-1
CDR3 length: 14
J gene: TRBJ1-1
CDR3 DNA: TGTGCCAGCAGTGACCGGACAGCAAACACTGAAGCTTTCTTT
CDR3 protein: CASSDRTANTEAFF

D gene: -
clone size: -
V gene: TRBV18
CDR3 length: 13
J gene: TRBJ1-3
CDR3 DNA: TGTGCCAGCTCTGAGGCGCCCGGAAACACCATATATTTT
CDR3 protein: CASSEAPGNTIYF

D gene: -
clone size: -
V gene: TRBV3-1/TRBV3-2
CDR3 length: 12
J gene: TRBJ1-1
CDR3 DNA: TGTGCCAGCAGCCAAGCCGGACCTGAAGCTTTCTTT
CDR3 protein: CASSQAGPEAFF

D gene: TRBD2
clone size: -
V gene: TRBV3-1/TRBV3-2
CDR3 length: 13
J gene: TRBJ2-1
CDR3 DNA: TGTGCCAGCACCCTGACTAGCGGGACCTGGCGGTTCTTC
CDR3 protein: CASTLTSGTWRFF